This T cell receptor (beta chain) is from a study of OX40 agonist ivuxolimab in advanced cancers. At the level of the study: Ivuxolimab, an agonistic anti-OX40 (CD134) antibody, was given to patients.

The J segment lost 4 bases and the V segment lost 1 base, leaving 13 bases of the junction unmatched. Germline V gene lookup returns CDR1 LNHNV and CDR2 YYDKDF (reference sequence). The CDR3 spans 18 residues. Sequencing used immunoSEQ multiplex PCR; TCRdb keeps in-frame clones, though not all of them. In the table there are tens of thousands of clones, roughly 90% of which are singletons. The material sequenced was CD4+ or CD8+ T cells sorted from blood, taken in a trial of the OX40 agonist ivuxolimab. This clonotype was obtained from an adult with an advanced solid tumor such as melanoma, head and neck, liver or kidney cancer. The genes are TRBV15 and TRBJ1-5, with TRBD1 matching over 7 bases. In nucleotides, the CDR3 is TGTGCCACCAGCAGAGGGGCAAGGGACAGTCGAGAAAATCAGCCCCAGCATTTT. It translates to CATSRGARDSRENQPQHF.